The 24 T cell receptor beta chains below all came from one sample that was sequenced in a study of cytomegalovirus exposure and HLA in healthy donors. Use of 60 Vbeta and 13 Jbeta primers characterized the PCR. Using immunoSEQ multiplex PCR, the repertoire was profiled, and TCRdb retains in-frame clones only, with some absent. The data show 150,000 or so clones, with around 73% seen just once and around 1.5% held by the top ten. The sequencing sample was made of PBMCs. These receptors were obtained from a female donor in good health and CMV-seronegative.

The rearrangement uses TRBV27 and TRBJ2-7; 7 bases agree with TRBD2. There are 13 residues in the CDR3. The trim removed 8 bases at V and 5 bases at J, leaving 9 bases unmatched. CDR1 and CDR2 (germline): MNHEY, SMNVEV (reference sequence). The CDR3 DNA reads TGTGCCAGCCAGACCCCGGGGGGAAACGAGCAGTACTTC. Residues: CASQTPGGNEQYF.

The chain employs TRBV6-5 and TRBJ2-5; TRBD2 matches 8 bases. The V gene end was trimmed by 2 bases and the J gene end by 4 bases; junction bases not matched to a gene: 6. Germline V gives CDR1 MNHEY, CDR2 SVGAGI. CDR3 length: 15 residues. The CDR3 sequence is CASSYEAGVRETQYF. The CDR3 DNA reads as TGTGCCAGCAGTTACGAAGCGGGAGTAAGAGAGACCCAGTACTTC.

The V gene is TRBV6-1, the J gene TRBJ2-6; perhaps TRBD1 as D (6 bases). V lost 2 bases, J lost 0 bases, and 14 bases lay in between. The CDR3 is 18 residues long. Germline CDR1 and CDR2: MNHNS and SASEGT. This CDR3 is CASSEWAGTLSGANVLTF. The CDR3 coding sequence is TGTGCCAGCAGTGAATGGGCAGGGACACTCTCTGGGGCCAACGTCCTGACTTTC.

The rearrangement joins TRBV28 to TRBJ2-7; perhaps TRBD1 as D (5 bases). Trimming stripped 1 base from V and 3 bases from J, with 13 bases between. CDR1 and CDR2 from the germline V gene are MDHEN and SYDVKM. CDR3 length equals 15 residues. The CDR3 loop is CASSLSAAQGYEQYF. The CDR3 DNA is TGTGCCAGCAGTTTATCTGCGGCCCAGGGCTACGAGCAGTACTTC.

The J gene is TRBJ2-1, the V gene TRBV29-1; TRBD2 might be the D (5 bases). The V gene lost 3 bases and the J gene lost 5 bases, with 11 bases spanning the gap. The CDR3 has 13 amino acids. Germline V gives CDR1 SQVTM, CDR2 ANQGSEA. CDR3 nucleotides: TGCAGCGTTGATGGCAGACTAAACAATGAGCAGTTCTTC. Translation: CSVDGRLNNEQFF.

This clone was observed once. The rearrangement uses TRBV9 and TRBJ2-1; D might be TRBD2 (6 bases). CDR1 is SGDLS, CDR2 YYNGEE, per germline. This CDR3 region has 14 residues. Trimming stripped 0 bases from V and 5 bases from J, with 9 bases between. CDR3 loop: CASSVEEGHNEQFF. CDR3 DNA: TGTGCCAGCAGCGTAGAGGAGGGACACAATGAGCAGTTCTTC. The complete variable domain, with remaining parts taken from reference TRBV9 and TRBJ2-1, reads DSGVTQTPKHLITATGQRVTLRCSPRSGDLSVYWYQQSLDQGLQFLIQYYNGEERAKGNILERFSAQQFPDLHSELNLSSLELGDSALYFCASSVEEGHNEQFFGPGTRLTVL.

The chain uses TRBV18 and TRBJ2-1; TRBD2 aligns across 7 bases. The CDR3 spans 15 residues. CDR1 is KGHSH and CDR2 is LQKENI in the germline V gene. With 8 bases clipped from V and 0 bases from J, the junction kept 7 bases outside the gene matches. CDR3 residues: CASLGGGSSYNEQFF. The DNA of the CDR3 is TGTGCCAGCCTAGGCGGGGGAAGCTCCTACAATGAGCAGTTCTTC.

This clone was counted only a few times. The chain couples TRBV27 to TRBJ1-2; 7 bases map to TRBD1. The junction had 11 bases not matched to a gene; V was cut back by 3 bases and J by 4 bases. The CDR3 length is 16 residues. Germline V lookup: CDR1 MNHEY, CDR2 SMNVEV (reference sequence). CDR3 protein: CASSLRARDSFYGYTF. Here the CDR3 DNA reads TGTGCCAGCAGTTTGCGAGCAAGGGACAGTTTCTATGGCTACACCTTC.

The rearrangement links TRBV11-3 to TRBJ2-5; possibly TRBD1 for D (5 bases). V lost 1 base and J 2 bases, leaving 5 bases between the germline ends. The length of the CDR3 is 13 residues. The germline V gene has CDR1 SGHNT and CDR2 YENEEA. The CDR3 DNA reads as TGTGCCAGCAGCTTAGGACAGCAAGAGACCCAGTACTTC. Amino acid sequence: CASSLGQQETQYF. Combining the CDR3 with reference TRBV11-3 and TRBJ2-5 gives the whole variable domain EAGVVQSPRYKIIEKKQPVAFWCNPISGHNTLYWYLQNLGQGPELLIRYENEEAVDDSQLPKDRFSAERLKGVDSTLKIQPAELGDSAVYLCASSLGQQETQYFGPGTRLLVL.

The sample holds a few counts of this clone. The V and J genes are TRBV4-1 and TRBJ1-5; D not resolved. Germline CDR1 and CDR2: MGHRA and YSYEKL. V was pared by 1 base and J by 3 bases, with 13 bases between. This CDR3 contains 16 residues. The CDR3 sequence: CASSQGPFRHNQPQHF. The CDR3 coding sequence is TGCGCCAGCAGCCAAGGTCCTTTCAGGCACAATCAGCCCCAGCATTTT.

The chain is built from TRBV28 and TRBJ2-2, with D possibly matching TRBD1 (7 bases). Trimming took off 3 bases at V and 4 bases at J, with 9 bases between the two ends. CDR3 size: 14 residues. The germline gives CDR1 MDHEN, CDR2 SYDVKM. CDR3 residues: CASSLQGGTGELFF. CDR3 coding DNA: TGTGCCAGCAGTTTGCAGGGGGGCACCGGGGAGCTGTTTTTT. Supplemented by reference TRBV28 and TRBJ2-2, the full variable domain reads DVKVTQSSRYLVKRTGEKVFLECVQDMDHENMFWYRQDPGLGLRLIYFSYDVKMKEKGDIPEGYSVSREKKERFSLILESASTNQTSMYLCASSLQGGTGELFFGEGSRLTVL.

This clone was counted only a few times. The chain couples TRBV6-1 to TRBJ1-1, with D possibly being TRBD1 (5 bases). Germline V gene data show CDR1 as MNHNS and CDR2 as SASEGT. V was shortened by 11 bases and J by 3 bases, with 16 bases between the two germline ends. This CDR3 has 13 amino acids. The CDR3 sequence: CALFRGSDTEAFF. In nucleotides, the CDR3 is TGTGCCCTATTTCGGGGGTCGGACACTGAAGCTTTCTTT.

The CDR3 DNA follows: TGTGCCAGCAGTGAACCGGGACACCGGACAGATACGCAGTATTTT. Its protein is CASSEPGHRTDTQYF. V usage is TRBV25-1 and J usage is TRBJ2-3; D perhaps matches TRBD1 (6 bases). The CDR3 extends over 15 amino acids. Germline CDR1 MGHDK, CDR2 SYGVNS. The ends were cut back, 2 bases at V and 3 bases at J, with 12 bases in the middle.

This clone was seen only a few times. The chain is built from TRBV7-8 and TRBJ1-3, with no clear D. V dropped 0 bases and J dropped 3 bases, with 3 bases sitting between them. Germline V gene lookup returns CDR1 SGHVS and CDR2 FQNEAQ. CDR3 length: 13 amino acids. CDR3 residues: CASSLASGNTIYF. The CDR3 region has the DNA TGTGCCAGCAGCTTAGCTAGTGGAAACACCATATATTTT.

The rearrangement joins TRBV7-8 to TRBJ2-1, with D perhaps TRBD1 (5 bases). This CDR3 contains 13 residues. V lost 1 base and J 10 bases, leaving 11 bases between the germline ends. CDR1 is SGHVS and CDR2 is FQNEAQ in the germline V gene. CDR3 residues: CASSLEKDREQFF. As DNA, the CDR3 is TGTGCCAGCAGCTTAGAAAAAGACAGAGAGCAGTTCTTC.

The chain recombines TRBV28 with TRBJ2-1, with 7 bases lining up with TRBD2. CDR1 and CDR2 (germline): MDHEN, SYDVKM. V lost 5 bases to trimming and J lost 0 bases; unmatched junction nucleotides: 4. This CDR3 spans 15 amino acids. CDR3: CASSASGLSYNEQFF. The CDR3 nucleotides are TGTGCCAGCAGTGCTAGCGGACTCTCCTACAATGAGCAGTTCTTC.

The rearrangement uses TRBV7-3 and TRBJ2-5; 8 bases agree with TRBD2. Trimming at V came to 8 bases and at J to 6 bases, leaving 11 bases not matched to a gene. The CDR3 has 14 amino acids. Per germline, CDR1 SGHTA and CDR2 FQGTGA. CDR3 loop: CASGVAGGSQTQYF. The CDR3 nucleotides read TGTGCCAGCGGGGTGGCGGGGGGTTCACAGACCCAGTACTTC.

The chain uses TRBV5-1 and TRBJ2-3; tentative D call: TRBD2 (5 bases). Germline CDR1 and CDR2: SGHRS and YFSETQ. This CDR3 contains 13 residues. V gave up 1 base and J gave up 4 bases, with 7 bases separating them. CDR3 coding DNA: TGCGCCAGCAGCTTGCGGGGTTCAGATACGCAGTATTTT. Translating it yields CASSLRGSDTQYF.

The chain combines TRBV19 with TRBJ2-5; possible D gene TRBD1, 6 bases. The J call is doubtful: the DNA matches TRBJ2-7 better. This CDR3 region has 17 residues. Germline CDR1 reads LNHDA; CDR2 reads SQIVND (reference sequence). CDR3 nucleotide sequence: TGTGCCAGTAGTCCTGACTCAATAACAGGGCGAAGCTACGAGCAGTACTTC. It encodes CASSPDSITGRSYEQYF.

This sequence joins TRBV19 and TRBJ2-7, with D maybe TRBD1 (7 bases). CDR1 is LNHDA, CDR2 SQIVND, per germline (reference sequence). V lost 1 base and J 1 base, leaving 14 bases between the germline ends. The CDR3 totals 16 residues. CDR3 bases: TGTGCCAGTAGTATAGCGGAGGGGGCGAGGTCCTACGAGCAGTACTTC. Encoded protein: CASSIAEGARSYEQYF.

V usage is TRBV25-1 and J usage is TRBJ1-2, with D perhaps TRBD1 (6 bases). This CDR3 is built from 13 residues. Germline values: CDR1 MGHDK, CDR2 SYGVNS. V dropped 8 bases and J dropped 8 bases, with 18 bases sitting between them. The CDR3 sequence: CASLSQGNLGYTF. The CDR3 DNA is TGTGCCAGCCTGTCCCAGGGGAATTTAGGCTACACCTTC.

The V call is TRBV27, the J call TRBJ2-5; the match to TRBD2 covers 7 bases. The end of the DNA aligns better with TRBJ2-7, so the J call may be wrong. This CDR3 is 13 amino acids long. CDR1 MNHEY and CDR2 SMNVEV come from the germline V gene (reference sequence). CDR3 in amino acids: CASSLERGYEQYF. CDR3 coding DNA: TGTGCCAGCAGTTTAGAGCGGGGCTACGAGCAGTACTTC.

This clone was detected a few times. The junction departs from the called germline gene at one end, perhaps through a read error. J is TRBJ2-7 and V is TRBV25-1; 9 positions agree with TRBD1. The germline CDR1 and CDR2 sequences are MGHDK and SYGVNS. The CDR3 length is 11 residues. CDR3 sequence (DNA): TGTGCCAGCGTCCGGGACAGGGTTATGAACTTC. It specifies CASVRDRVMNF.

This chain joins TRBV5-1 and TRBJ2-3, with no clear D. This CDR3 is 12 amino acids long. Germline V gene lookup returns CDR1 SGHRS and CDR2 YFSETQ. V lost 0 bases and J lost 7, with 6 bases in between. CDR3 protein: CASSLGANTQYF. The CDR3 DNA is TGCGCCAGCAGCTTGGGGGCAAATACGCAGTATTTT. The whole variable domain, remainder taken from reference TRBV5-1 and TRBJ2-3, is KAGVTQTPRYLIKTRGQQVTLSCSPISGHRSVSWYQQTPGQGLQFLFEYFSETQRNKGNFPGRFSGRQFSNSRSEMNVSTLELGDSALYLCASSLGANTQYFGPGTRLTVL.